The 3 T cell receptor beta chains below come from one sample, sequenced in a study of blood T cell repertoires in COVID-19. Assay: immunoSEQ multiplex PCR; the TCRdb copy retains only in-frame clones and omits some. In the table there are 200,000 to 250,000 clones, about 88% of which are singletons. The sequenced sample was peripheral blood. These receptor sequences come from a woman aged 55 to 70 with acute or convalescent COVID-19.

The V gene is TRBV19, the J gene TRBJ1-2, with a tentative D call TRBD1 (5 bases). Germline CDR1 reads LNHDA; CDR2 reads SQIVND (reference sequence). The CDR3 is 13 residues long. Trimming took off 3 bases at V and 6 bases at J, with 11 bases between the two ends. The CDR3 is CASSIGQGNGYTF. The DNA of the CDR3 is TGTGCCAGTAGTATTGGGCAGGGTAATGGCTACACCTTC.

The chain joins TRBV5-1 to TRBJ1-1; D is unclear. CDR3 length: 15 amino acids. Germline loops: CDR1 SGHRS, CDR2 YFSETQ. V lost 4 bases and J lost 0, with 13 bases in between. The CDR3 is CASSPGSGLNTEAFF. The CDR3 nucleotides read TGCGCCAGCAGCCCGGGATCGGGTTTGAACACTGAAGCTTTCTTT.

The rearrangement uses TRBV4-2 and TRBJ1-3, with a possible D match to TRBD1 (6 bases). V was cut by 3 bases and J by 0 bases, with 12 bases left in between. Germline CDR1 and CDR2: LGHNA and YNFKEQ. The CDR3 consists of 16 residues. In DNA, the CDR3 is TGTGCCAGCAGCCAGGGACACGAAACCTCTGGAAACACCATATATTTT. Translated: CASSQGHETSGNTIYF.